This TCR beta chain was found in a study of blood T cell repertoires in COVID-19. Study summary: Sources were T cells, B-cell-depleted T cells, or PBMCs; the material itself was cDNA or gDNA.

Original data processing: Amplifying reference gene primers gave estimates of nucleated cell counts. Generated by immunoSEQ multiplex PCR, the TCRdb table keeps only in-frame clones and is missing some. V and J calls and clone size follow that table, whereas D and trimming were derived from the DNA. The sample yields some 100,000 clones, more than 80% seen once. With V trimmed by 6 bases and J by 2 bases, 3 bases remained unmatched. This CDR3 comprises 13 residues. The V gene's germline CDR1 is SGHAT and CDR2 FQNNGV. The chain uses TRBV11-2 and TRBJ1-2, with 7 bases aligning to TRBD1. This TCR was sampled from a human donor in a cohort sampled during active COVID-19. Sequencing was carried out using peripheral blood. CDR3 nucleotide sequence: TGTGCCAGCAGGAAGACAGGGAACTATGGCTACACCTTC. Residues: CASRKTGNYGYTF.